This entry lists 15 T cell receptor beta chains sequenced from one sample in a study of cytomegalovirus exposure and HLA in healthy donors (dated by TCRdb to the late 2010s). The library was generated by the immunoSEQ multiplex PCR assay. A mixture of 60 forward primers for TCR Vbeta segments and 13 reverse primers for TCR Jbeta segments was used in the multiplex PCR. What TCRdb holds here is the immuneACCESS table cut down to in-frame rearrangements. Part of the clones is not present; checked against another copy, under half of the missing clones reflect an unresolved V gene, and the others are unexplained. This sample lists 100,000 to 150,000 clones; approximately 83% were detected once. Of the sample, about 3.5% falls within the top ten clones. Sequencing was performed on PBMCs. These receptors were obtained from a woman in her forties in good health and CMV-seropositive.

V usage is TRBV28 and J usage is TRBJ1-2; maybe TRBD1 (5 bases). V dropped 3 bases and J dropped 4 bases, with 15 bases sitting between them. Per germline, CDR1 MDHEN and CDR2 SYDVKM. There are 15 residues in the CDR3. CDR3 amino acids: CASSFLAPGGYGYTF. The CDR3 nucleotides are TGTGCCAGCAGTTTTCTGGCACCCGGGGGCTATGGCTACACCTTC.

The chain recombines TRBV5-4 with TRBJ2-5; D unresolved. The CDR3 is made up of 14 amino acids. The germline V and J ends were trimmed by 0 bases and 5 bases, with 11 bases remaining between them. Per the germline V gene, CDR1 is SGHNT and CDR2 is YYREEE (reference sequence). The DNA of the CDR3 is TGTGCCAGCAGCTTGGCGGGTAGCTTGGAGACCCAGTACTTC. Its protein is CASSLAGSLETQYF. The entire variable domain, with the rest obtained from reference TRBV5-4 and TRBJ2-5, is as follows: ETGVTQSPTHLIKTRGQQVTLRCSSQSGHNTVSWYQQALGQGPQFIFQYYREEENGRGNFPPRFSGLQFPNYSSELNVNALELDDSALYLCASSLAGSLETQYFGPGTRLLVL.

J is TRBJ1-1 and V is TRBV9, with TRBD1 identical over 7 bases. The CDR3 length is 14 residues. Losses at the gene ends were 0 bases for V and 4 bases for J; bases not matched to a gene: 3. Germline V gene sequence: CDR1 SGDLS, CDR2 YYNGEE. In nucleotides, the CDR3 is TGTGCCAGCAGCGTAGTGCAGGGGGTCACTGAAGCTTTCTTT. Translation gives CASSVVQGVTEAFF.

CDR3 sequence (DNA): TGCGCCAGCAGCCAAGAGTGGGGAGCGTATGAGCAGTTCTTC. Its translation: CASSQEWGAYEQFF. The chain joins TRBV4-3 to TRBJ2-1, with D perhaps TRBD2 (5 bases). Germline loops: CDR1 LGHNA, CDR2 YSLEER. The CDR3 has 14 residues. V was clipped by 0 bases and J by 8 bases, with 11 bases between them.

This clone was detected only once. The rearrangement links TRBV5-4 to TRBJ2-2; 7 nucleotides align to TRBD2. J lost 1 base, V lost 4 bases, and 4 bases had no gene match. The germline V gene encodes CDR1 SGHNT and CDR2 YYREEE (reference sequence). The length of the CDR3 is 15 residues. The CDR3 nucleotides read TGTGCCAGCAGCACGAGCGGGAAGAACACCGGGGAGCTGTTTTTT. It encodes CASSTSGKNTGELFF.

This chain joins TRBV6-1 and TRBJ2-7, with 11 positions matching TRBD1. Germline V gene sequence: CDR1 MNHNS, CDR2 SASEGT. The ends lost 7 bases at V and 3 bases at J; junction bases unmatched: 5. The CDR3 is made up of 14 amino acids. CDR3 nucleotide sequence: TGTGCCAGCAATTCGGGACAGGGGGGCTACGAGCAGTACTTC. It codes for CASNSGQGGYEQYF.

This clone was seen a single time. The chain carries TRBV6-6 and TRBJ1-1; D is uncertain. This CDR3 region has 13 residues. Deletions cut 3 bases from V and 8 bases from J, with 13 bases between. Germline CDR1 and CDR2: MNHNY and SVGAGI (reference sequence). The DNA for the CDR3 is TGTGCCAGCAGTTATACCTCCTCGGGAGAAGCTTTCTTT. Protein: CASSYTSSGEAFF.

This chain joins TRBV19 and TRBJ1-1; the D gene is possibly TRBD1 (6 bases). The germline gives CDR1 LNHDA, CDR2 SQIVND (reference sequence). V shed 0 bases and J shed 7 bases, with 9 bases lying between them. The CDR3 is 13 residues long. CDR3 sequence: CASSIDRGLEAFF. The DNA for the CDR3 is TGTGCCAGTAGTATAGACAGGGGTCTTGAAGCTTTCTTT.

This chain connects TRBV30 to TRBJ2-1, with 7 bases lining up with TRBD1. V lost 8 bases and J lost 0; bases outside the gene matches: 10. The CDR3 runs 15 residues. The germline V gene encodes CDR1 GTSNPN and CDR2 SVGIG (reference sequence). This chain's CDR3 is CALRQGSSSYNEQFF. The CDR3 bases are TGTGCCCTAAGACAGGGTTCGAGCTCCTACAATGAGCAGTTCTTC.

The CDR3 DNA reads TGTGCCAGCAGCCCTACAGCAGCGGGAGGGCCCTACAATGAGCAGTTCTTC. Translated, it gives CASSPTAAGGPYNEQFF. The V gene is TRBV7-2, the J gene TRBJ2-1; 10 nucleotides line up with TRBD2. Germline V CDR1 and CDR2: SGHTA, FQGNSA. This CDR3 region has 17 residues. V was clipped by 5 bases and J by 2 bases; unmatched bases: 9.

The gene calls are TRBV5-8 and TRBJ2-5; TRBD1 might be the D (5 bases). CDR1 SGHTS and CDR2 YDEGEE come from the germline V gene. The ends were cut back, 3 bases at V and 1 base at J, with 10 bases in the middle. This CDR3 is built from 14 residues. This CDR3 is CASSSGAIQETQYF. As DNA, the CDR3 is TGTGCCAGCAGCTCTGGGGCGATCCAAGAGACCCAGTACTTC.

This chain uses TRBV25-1 with TRBJ2-5, with 11 bases matching TRBD2. In germline, CDR1 is MGHDK, CDR2 SYGVNS. V shed 3 bases, J shed 6 bases, and the junction held 6 bases outside the gene matches. CDR3 length: 15 amino acids. The CDR3 region has the DNA TGTGCCAGCAGTGACTTAGCGGGAGGGGGGAAGACCCAGTACTTC. This sequence encodes CASSDLAGGGKTQYF.

The genes are TRBV4-3 and TRBJ2-1; the match to TRBD2 covers 8 bases. J was trimmed by 7 bases and V by 0 bases; bases with no gene match: 8. Germline CDR1 is LGHNA and CDR2 is YSLEER. The CDR3 has 16 residues. This CDR3 reads CASSQDGAGEVNEQFF. The CDR3 DNA reads as TGCGCCAGCAGCCAAGATGGAGCGGGAGAGGTGAATGAGCAGTTCTTC.

This clone was seen once. The chain links TRBV11-2 to TRBJ2-5, with TRBD1 matching 7 bases. The CDR3 totals 14 residues. Germline assignment: CDR1 SGHAT and CDR2 FQNNGV. J gave up 5 bases and V 2 bases, and 5 bases lay outside the gene matches. CDR3 loop: CASSLTAGGETQYF. DNA for the CDR3: TGTGCCAGCAGCTTAACGGCAGGGGGTGAGACCCAGTACTTC.

The chain employs TRBV19 and TRBJ2-3; 7 bases are a match to TRBD2. Germline V lookup: CDR1 LNHDA, CDR2 SQIVND (reference sequence). With V trimmed by 6 bases and J by 2 bases, 8 bases remained unmatched. This CDR3 contains 15 residues. The DNA of the CDR3 is TGTGCCAGTAGGTTTAGGGCGGGAGTCACAGATACGCAGTATTTT. It encodes CASRFRAGVTDTQYF.